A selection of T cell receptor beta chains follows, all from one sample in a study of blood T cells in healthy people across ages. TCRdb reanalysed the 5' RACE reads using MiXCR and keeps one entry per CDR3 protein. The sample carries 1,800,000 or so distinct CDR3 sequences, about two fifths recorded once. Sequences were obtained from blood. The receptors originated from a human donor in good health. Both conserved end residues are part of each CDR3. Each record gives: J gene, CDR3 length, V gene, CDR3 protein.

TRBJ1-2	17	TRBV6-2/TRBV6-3	CASSYARLTKKQYGYTF
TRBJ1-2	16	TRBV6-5	CASSSQLGRGQYGYTF
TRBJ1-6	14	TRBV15	CATSRGQGSSPLHF
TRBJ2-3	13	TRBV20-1	CSAPGTQGNTQYF
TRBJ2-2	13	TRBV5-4	CASSSGGPGELFF
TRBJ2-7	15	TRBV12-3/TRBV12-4	CASSYVRGPTYEQYF
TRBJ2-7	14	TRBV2	CASSGITARGEQYF
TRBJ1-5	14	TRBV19	CASSPLDRNQPQHF
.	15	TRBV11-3	CASSFDGQAGETQYF
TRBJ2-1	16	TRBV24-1	CATSDKTGSRYNEQFF
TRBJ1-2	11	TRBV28	CASISGYSYTF
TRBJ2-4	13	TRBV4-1	CASQKVGGNIQYF
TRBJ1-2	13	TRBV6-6	CASTGTGLGGYTF
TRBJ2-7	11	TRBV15	CATSSSYEQYF
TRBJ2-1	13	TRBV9	CASSTHGGNEQFF
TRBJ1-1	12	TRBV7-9	CASSRPQGGAFF
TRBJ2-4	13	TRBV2	CASRGDSGNIRYF
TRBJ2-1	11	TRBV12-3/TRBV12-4	CASSATGLMFF
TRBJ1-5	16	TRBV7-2	CASSLDGRGSNQPQHF
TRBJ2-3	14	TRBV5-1	CASSYGTHTDTQYF
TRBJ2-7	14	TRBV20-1	CSAVGSGGKREQYF
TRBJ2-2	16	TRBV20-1	CSARGVAGSNTGELFF
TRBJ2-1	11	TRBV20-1	CSVTGRDEQFF
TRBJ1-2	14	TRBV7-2	CASSFSGTTGGYTF
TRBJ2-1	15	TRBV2	CASTPDRASSNEQFF
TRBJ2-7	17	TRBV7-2	CVSSHRAGGHISNEQYF
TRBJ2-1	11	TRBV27	CASRQGLEQFF
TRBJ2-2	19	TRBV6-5	CASSSPGYRTNKGAGELFF
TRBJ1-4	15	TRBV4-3	CASSQGGTGNEKLFF
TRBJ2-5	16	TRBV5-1	CASSSTSGGGQEAQYF
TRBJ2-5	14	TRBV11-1	CASSFGNGEETQYF